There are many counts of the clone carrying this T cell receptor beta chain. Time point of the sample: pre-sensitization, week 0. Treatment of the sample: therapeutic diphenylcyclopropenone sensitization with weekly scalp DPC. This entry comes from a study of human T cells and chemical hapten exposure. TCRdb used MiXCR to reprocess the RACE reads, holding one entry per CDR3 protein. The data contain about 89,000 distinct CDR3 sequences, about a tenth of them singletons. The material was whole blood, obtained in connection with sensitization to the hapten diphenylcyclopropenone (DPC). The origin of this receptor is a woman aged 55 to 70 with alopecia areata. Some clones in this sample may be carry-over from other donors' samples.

In DNA, the CDR3 is TGTGCCAGCAGTGACCGTAGCGGCTCCCCGGATACGCAGTATTTT. This gives the protein CASSDRSGSPDTQYF. The chain combines TRBV2 with TRBJ2-3; D may be TRBD2 (6 bases). CDR1 and CDR2 from the germline V gene are SNHLY and FYNNEI. This CDR3 has 15 amino acids. Trimming took 3 bases from V and 6 from J, leaving 16 bases between them.